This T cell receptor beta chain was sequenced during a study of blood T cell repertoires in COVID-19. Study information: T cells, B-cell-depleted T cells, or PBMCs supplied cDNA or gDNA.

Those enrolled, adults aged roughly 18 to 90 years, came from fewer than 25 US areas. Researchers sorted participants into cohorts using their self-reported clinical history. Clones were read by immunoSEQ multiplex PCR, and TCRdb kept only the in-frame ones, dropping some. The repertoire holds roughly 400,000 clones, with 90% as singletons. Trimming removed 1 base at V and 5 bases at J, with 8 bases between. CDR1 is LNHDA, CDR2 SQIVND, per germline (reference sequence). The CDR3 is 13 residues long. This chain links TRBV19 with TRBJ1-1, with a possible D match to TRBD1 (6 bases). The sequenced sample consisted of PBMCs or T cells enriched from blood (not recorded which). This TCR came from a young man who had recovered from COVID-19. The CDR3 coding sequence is TGTGCCAGTAGTATAGTTCAGGGGACTGAAGCTTTCTTT. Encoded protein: CASSIVQGTEAFF. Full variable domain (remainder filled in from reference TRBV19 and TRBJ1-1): DGGITQSPKYLFRKEGQNVTLSCEQNLNHDAMYWYRQDPGQGLRLIYYSQIVNDFQKGDIAEGYSVSREKKESFPLTVTSAQKNPTAFYLCASSIVQGTEAFFGQGTRLTVV.